Below, 14 T cell receptor beta chains from the same sample are listed, as sequenced in a study of response to subunit inactivated influenza vaccine (dated by TCRdb to between 2017 and 2018). The receptor library was made with RT-PCR. Sequencing used an Illumina HiSeq 2500. The public reads were quality trimmed at Q25 with fastp and then assembled into clones with MiXCR by TCRdb, keeping productive beta chains. Each record represents a unique CDR3 protein, reported with the most common genes and DNA among its rows. Here the sample has about 190,000 distinct CDR3 sequences; about 15% occur a single time. The ten largest clones take up 26% of the sample. Here the sequenced sample was CD8+ T cells sorted from PBMCs, taken 5 days after vaccination. The receptors were sampled from a man aged 50 to 59 who received an inactivated influenza vaccine. Donor details come from another sample of the same person, matched by shared clones.

The V call is TRBV28, the J call TRBJ2-7, with 7 bases matching TRBD1. V was clipped by 5 bases and J by 2 bases; unmatched bases: 12. The CDR3 totals 16 residues. Germline loops: CDR1 MDHEN, CDR2 SYDVKM. This CDR3 reads CASSLLTTGNTYEQYF. The CDR3 DNA follows: TGTGCCAGCAGTCTCCTAACGACAGGGAACACCTACGAGCAGTACTTC.

This clonotype was found many times. This chain links TRBV12-3 or TRBV12-4 with TRBJ2-3; TRBD2 matches 10 bases. After removal of 7 bases from V and 2 bases from J, the junction contained 6 bases not matched to a gene. This CDR3 is built from 15 residues. The CDR3 coding sequence is TGTGCCAGCAACCTTGGGACTAGCGACACAGATACGCAGTATTTT. It encodes CASNLGTSDTDTQYF.

This clonotype has just a few counts. The rearrangement uses TRBV10-3 and TRBJ2-7; 8 bases match TRBD2. CDR3 length: 12 amino acids. Unmatched junction bases numbered 5, after V lost 8 bases and J lost 5 bases. Germline V gives CDR1 ENHRY, CDR2 SYGVKD. The CDR3 sequence: CAIGGSGNEQYF. The CDR3 DNA sequence: TGTGCCATCGGGGGTAGCGGGAACGAGCAGTACTTC.

The V call is TRBV6-1, the J call TRBJ1-4; the match to TRBD1 covers 8 bases. The V gene's germline CDR1 is MNHNS and CDR2 SASEGT. The ends lost 3 bases at V and 12 bases at J; junction bases unmatched: 6. There are 13 residues in the CDR3. CDR3 sequence (DNA): TGTGCCAGCAGTGACGGACAGGGCCTAGAACTGTTTTTT. Its protein is CASSDGQGLELFF.

This clonotype occurred a few times. CDR3 DNA sequence: TGCGCCAGCAGCTTGGCCGCAGGGGGCACTGAAGCTTTCTTT. Translation gives CASSLAAGGTEAFF. The J gene is TRBJ1-1, the V gene TRBV5-1; 7 bases fit TRBD1. From germline, CDR1 is SGHRS and CDR2 YFSETQ. The CDR3 totals 14 residues. V dropped 0 bases and J dropped 4; count of bases not matched to a gene: 3.

This clonotype was detected only a few times. V usage is TRBV7-9 and J usage is TRBJ2-7, with 8 bases lining up with TRBD1. The CDR3 loop spans 14 amino acids. Unmatched junction bases numbered 6, after V lost 4 bases and J lost 4 bases. Germline CDR1 reads SEHNR; CDR2 reads FQNEAQ (reference sequence). The DNA of the CDR3 is TGTGCCAGCAGCTCGGAGGACAGGGAATACGAGCAGTACTTC. Encoded protein: CASSSEDREYEQYF.

This clonotype has a handful of counts. The chain is built from TRBV6-1 and TRBJ1-5; D not resolved. V lost 8 bases to trimming and J lost 7 bases, with 21 bases between them. In germline, CDR1 is MNHNS, CDR2 SASEGT. The CDR3 totals 15 residues. Written as DNA, the CDR3 is TGTGCCAGCGAGGGTCTGGGGTTCCTGGACCAGCCCCAGCATTTT. Encoded protein: CASEGLGFLDQPQHF.

Only a few counts were recorded for this clonotype. The V and J genes are TRBV19 and TRBJ2-7, with D possibly matching TRBD2 (6 bases). The CDR3 runs 12 residues. The germline V and J ends were trimmed by 5 bases and 2 bases, with 7 bases remaining between them. Germline assignment: CDR1 LNHDA and CDR2 SQIVND (reference sequence). The CDR3 DNA reads as TGTGCCAGTAGTGCGGGACCCTACGAGCAGTACTTC. Protein sequence: CASSAGPYEQYF.

This clonotype was counted a few times. The chain uses TRBV7-9 and TRBJ1-1, with D maybe TRBD1 (6 bases). Trimming removed 7 bases at V and 6 bases at J, with 12 bases between. This CDR3 has 12 amino acids. The germline gives CDR1 SEHNR, CDR2 FQNEAQ (reference sequence). The CDR3, as DNA: TGTGCCAGCACCGTACAGGGTGCTGAAGCTTTCTTT. Translating gives CASTVQGAEAFF.

This clonotype came up a few times. The CDR3 DNA reads as TGTGCCCTCGGGGGCCCAGGGTTAAACTACGAGCAGTACTTC. It codes for CALGGPGLNYEQYF. This chain connects TRBV6-1 to TRBJ2-7; D may be TRBD1 or TRBD2 (6 bases each). The CDR3 is 14 residues long. V gave up 11 bases and J gave up 3 bases, with 20 bases separating them. Germline CDR1 reads MNHNS; CDR2 reads SASEGT.

The chain couples TRBV28 to TRBJ2-5; the D is unclear. Germline CDR1 is MDHEN and CDR2 is SYDVKM. Trimming stripped 5 bases from V and 5 bases from J, with 12 bases between. The CDR3 runs to 13 residues. The CDR3 reads CASSPDTAETQYF. The CDR3 DNA sequence: TGTGCCAGCAGTCCCGATACGGCTGAGACCCAGTACTTC. The full variable domain, its missing parts supplied by reference TRBV28 and TRBJ2-5, is DVKVTQSSRYLVKRTGEKVFLECVQDMDHENMFWYRQDPGLGLRLIYFSYDVKMKEKGDIPEGYSVSREKKERFSLILESASTNQTSMYLCASSPDTAETQYFGPGTRLLVL.

This chain connects TRBV25-1 to TRBJ1-1; no clear D. V was shortened by 5 bases and J by 2 bases, with 6 bases between the two germline ends. The CDR3 has 12 residues. Per the germline V gene, CDR1 is MGHDK and CDR2 is SYGVNS. As DNA, the CDR3 is TGTGCCAGCAGTCAGTTTAACACTGAAGCTTTCTTT. As protein: CASSQFNTEAFF.

This clonotype was seen a handful of times. The V and J genes are TRBV4-1 and TRBJ2-3; D is undetermined. Trimming removed 3 bases from V and 4 bases from J, with 11 bases in between. CDR1 MGHRA and CDR2 YSYEKL come from the germline V gene. This CDR3 is 14 amino acids long. The CDR3 coding sequence is TGCGCCAGCAGCCATCCTTCTTCGGCAGATACGCAGTATTTT. Translation: CASSHPSSADTQYF.

In its sample, this clonotype was seen a few times. The J gene is TRBJ2-1, the V gene TRBV10-3; D gene unclear. Trimming shortened V by 1 base and J by 0 bases, and 16 bases separated the two germline ends. This CDR3 contains 18 residues. Germline V lookup: CDR1 ENHRY, CDR2 SYGVKD. CDR3 loop: CAISEFLSALSSYNEQFF. The CDR3 coding sequence is TGTGCCATCAGTGAGTTCCTTTCAGCGTTGAGCTCCTACAATGAGCAGTTCTTC.